The clone carrying this T cell receptor (beta chain) was seen ten or more times. TCRdb ran MiXCR on the 5' RACE reads and lists one entry per CDR3 protein. The repertoire consists of some 110,000 distinct CDR3 sequences, with around 7.4% occurring once and the leading ten covering roughly 2.6%. The data were taken from a study of T cells after yellow fever vaccination. The wider study: Fractions with few cells were prepared using SMART-Seq v4 Ultra Low Input.

V lost 7 bases and J 3 bases, leaving 19 bases between the germline ends. The CDR3 contains 15 residues. In germline, CDR1 is SGHDT, CDR2 YYEEEE. Sequencing was performed on CD4+ T cells sorted from PBMCs, taken 10 to 11 days after the first yellow fever vaccination. This TCR came from a man younger than 30 who received the YFV17D yellow fever vaccine. The genes are TRBV5-6 and TRBJ2-5; possibly TRBD1 for D (5 bases). This CDR3 reads CASPFGETVEETQYF. CDR3 sequence (DNA): TGTGCCAGCCCCTTCGGTGAGACAGTCGAAGAGACCCAGTACTTC.